A single sample is the source of the 6 T cell receptor beta chains below, sequenced in a study of cytomegalovirus exposure and HLA in healthy donors. The PCR employed 60 Vbeta primers together with 13 Jbeta primers. Sequencing was performed with immunoSEQ multiplex PCR; in TCRdb, only in-frame clones are kept and a portion is missing. This sample yields over 150,000 clones, of which 70% to 85% are seen a single time; about 2% belongs to the top ten. The sample was PBMCs. The receptors shown here come from a man younger than 45 in good health and CMV-seronegative.

In its sample, this clone was seen once. The chain joins TRBV6-1 to TRBJ2-3, with a possible D match to TRBD1 (6 bases). The CDR3 is made up of 13 amino acids. V lost 6 bases and J 0 bases, leaving 7 bases between the germline ends. Germline V gene sequence: CDR1 MNHNS, CDR2 SASEGT. The DNA of the CDR3 is TGTGCCAGCAGGGACAGTAGCACAGATACGCAGTATTTT. It yields the protein CASRDSSTDTQYF.

The gene calls are TRBV5-6 and TRBJ2-5; 9 bases match TRBD1. This CDR3 region has 15 residues. J gave up 5 bases and V 4 bases, and 9 bases lay outside the gene matches. Germline V gives CDR1 SGHDT, CDR2 YYEEEE. The CDR3 loop is CASSEKQGAGETQYF. CDR3 nucleotide sequence: TGTGCCAGCAGCGAAAAACAGGGGGCTGGGGAGACCCAGTACTTC.

The chain combines TRBV19 with TRBJ1-1, with 8 bases fitting TRBD1. The J segment lost 3 bases and the V segment lost 5 bases, leaving 11 bases of the junction unmatched. Germline loops: CDR1 LNHDA, CDR2 SQIVND (reference sequence). The length of the CDR3 is 16 residues. The CDR3 sequence is CASSGRTGWYDTEAFF. The CDR3 DNA reads as TGTGCCAGTAGTGGAAGGACAGGGTGGTATGACACTGAAGCTTTCTTT.

The chain links TRBV28 to TRBJ2-1, with D possibly matching TRBD2 (5 bases). CDR1 MDHEN and CDR2 SYDVKM come from the germline V gene. Between the trimmed V and J ends, which lost 7 bases and 7 bases, there was a span of 17 bases. The CDR3 is 14 amino acids. The CDR3 region has the DNA TGTGCCAGCAACCGAGGGCTAGCCGATAATGAGCAGTTCTTC. This translates into CASNRGLADNEQFF.

This clone was seen more than once but under ten times. The chain is built from TRBV5-6 and TRBJ2-1; 11 bases are a match to TRBD2. Trimming removed 3 bases from V and 6 bases from J; junction bases left unmatched: 5. The germline V gene encodes CDR1 SGHDT and CDR2 YYEEEE. The CDR3 has 15 residues. The CDR3, as DNA: TGTGCCAGCAGCTCGATTCTAGCGGGGGGCAATGAGCAGTTCTTC. Its translation is CASSSILAGGNEQFF.

The J gene is TRBJ2-3, the V gene TRBV4-3; 10 bases agree with TRBD2. The CDR3 is 16 amino acids. The junction had 5 bases not matched to a gene; V was cut back by 2 bases and J by 3 bases. CDR1 is LGHNA, CDR2 YSLEER, per germline. The CDR3 protein is CASSQRGLAQTDTQYF. DNA of the CDR3: TGCGCCAGCAGCCAAAGGGGACTAGCGCAGACAGATACGCAGTATTTT.